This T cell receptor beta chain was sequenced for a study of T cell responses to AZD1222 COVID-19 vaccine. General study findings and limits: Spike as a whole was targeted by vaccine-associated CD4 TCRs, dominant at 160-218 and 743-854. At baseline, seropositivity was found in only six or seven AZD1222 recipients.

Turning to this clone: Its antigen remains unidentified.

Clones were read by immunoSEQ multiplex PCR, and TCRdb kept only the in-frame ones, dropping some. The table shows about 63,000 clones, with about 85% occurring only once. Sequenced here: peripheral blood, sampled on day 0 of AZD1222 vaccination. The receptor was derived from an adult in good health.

The CDR3 sequence is CASSSGTGVNYGYTF. CDR3 in DNA: TGTGCCAGCAGCTCGGGGACAGGGGTTAACTATGGCTACACCTTC. The V and J genes are TRBV5-6 and TRBJ1-2, with 10 bases aligning to TRBD1. Losses at the gene ends were 3 bases for V and 1 base for J; bases not matched to a gene: 3. The germline gives CDR1 SGHDT, CDR2 YYEEEE. The CDR3 has 15 residues.